The clone carrying this T cell receptor beta chain occurred many times. V lost 4 bases to trimming and J lost 0 bases, with 14 bases between them. The V gene's germline CDR1 is SGHKS and CDR2 YYEKEE (reference sequence). This CDR3 region has 16 residues. These data come from a study of T-cell reconstitution after alpha-beta-depleted transplantation in children. Preparing the TCRbeta library involved the use of unique molecular identifiers. MiXCR, applied by TCRdb to the PCR reads, yields one record per CDR3 protein. The sample contains approximately 250,000 distinct CDR3 sequences, about 8.8% of which appear only once.

The V gene is TRBV5-5, the J gene TRBJ1-5, with D perhaps matching TRBD1 (5 bases). The sequences come from PBMCs from the stem cell graft donor, collected from the stem cell graft. The sequence came from a human donor who donated a stem cell graft to a child with SCID. CDR3: CASSGGGTYSNQPQHF. The CDR3 DNA reads as TGTGCCAGCAGCGGGGGGGGAACCTATAGCAATCAGCCCCAGCATTTT.